Sequencing of this TCR beta chain was carried out in a study of blood T cells in healthy people across ages. Study-wide background: The capture of about one barcoded beta molecule per two T cells was achieved by template switching.

CDR3 length equals 16 residues. The V gene end was trimmed by 1 base and the J gene end by 5 bases; junction bases not matched to a gene: 10. Germline loops: CDR1 SQVTM, CDR2 ANQGSEA. The study's findings and limits: Unknown CMV status may confound age-related changes in expanded clones. Estimates of diversity drawn from one million T cells were considered underestimates. Getting older went along with TCR beta diversity per million T cells dropping roughly linearly.

With a J-beta primer mix and a sample-barcoded 5' primer, a second PCR ran about 7 to 11 cycles. TCRdb analysed the 5' RACE reads with MiXCR anew, one entry per CDR3 protein. The sample carries hundreds of thousands of distinct CDR3 sequences, about 34% recorded once. The sample holds one count of this clonotype. Its antigen is unknown. The clonotype originates from an elderly woman in good health. The material sequenced was blood. The genes are TRBV29-1 and TRBJ2-7; 11 bases fit TRBD1. CDR3: CSVEGGRDRGNHEQYF. DNA for the CDR3: TGCAGCGTTGAAGGGGGCCGGGACAGGGGGAACCACGAGCAGTACTTC.